Listed here is a single T cell receptor (beta chain). Then a second PCR, running roughly 7 to 11 cycles, was carried out with a sample-barcoded 5' primer and a J-beta primer mix. MiXCR was run by TCRdb on the 5' RACE reads, yielding one entry per CDR3 protein. The table lists 600,000 to 650,000 distinct CDR3 sequences, 58% of them singletons. The source of the sample is a study of blood T cells in healthy people across ages. Total RNA was isolated from each sample in quantities of at least 6 micrograms. V was trimmed by 6 bases and J by 0 bases, leaving 11 bases between them. The CDR3 runs to 13 residues. CDR1 is DFQATT and CDR2 is SNEGSKA in the germline V gene (reference sequence).

The receptor was isolated from a man aged 60-69 years in good health. V is TRBV20-1 and J is TRBJ1-1; D unresolved. Sequenced material: blood. The CDR3: CSAPTTLNTEAFF. For the CDR3, the DNA is TGCAGTGCCCCTACGACGCTGAACACTGAAGCTTTCTTT.